These T cell receptor beta chains were read from a single sample in a study of blood T cell repertoires in COVID-19. TCRdb's table, derived via immunoSEQ multiplex PCR, lists solely in-frame clones and lacks some. Of about 180,000 clones in the sample, roughly 83% were seen once. Sample: PBMCs or T cells enriched from blood (not recorded which). The receptors were sampled from a woman aged 25-40 years who had recovered from COVID-19. Both conserved end residues are part of each CDR3. D genes are given only for firm matches. Some rows mark clone size as missing; the rest say once, few, many or name a class of expanded clone.

j_call v_call clone_size d_call cdr3_nt cdr3_aa
TRBJ1-1 TRBV11-2 - - TGTGCCAGCAGCTTAGAGGGGGGGGGTCGCCAAGCTTTCTTT CASSLEGGGRQAFF
TRBJ2-1 TRBV6-4 - - TGTGCCAGCAGTGAATCATCCTACAATGAGCAGTTCTTC CASSESSYNEQFF
TRBJ1-2 TRBV6-6 - TRBD1 TGTGCCAGCAGTACAGGGGCCGGCTACACCTTC CASSTGAGYTF
TRBJ2-7 TRBV5-1 - TRBD1 TGCGCCAGCAGGTCCGGGACAGGGGGGGACGAGCAGTACTTC CASRSGTGGDEQYF
TRBJ2-1 TRBV7-2 - - TGTGCCAGCAGCCTCGGGGGTCTCTCCTACAATGAGCAGTTCTTC CASSLGGLSYNEQFF
TRBJ1-4 TRBV10-2 - TRBD1 TGCGCCACCAGGGACAGCTCTAATGAAAAACTGTTTTTT CATRDSSNEKLFF
TRBJ2-7 TRBV4-1 once - TGCGCCAGCAGCCAAGGCAGGGGAAGCTCCTACGAGCAGTACTTC CASSQGRGSSYEQYF
TRBJ1-2 TRBV21-1 once - TGTGCCAGCAGCAAGTGTACAGGGGGGTCCTATGGCTACACCTTC CASSKCTGGSYGYTF
TRBJ2-2 TRBV7-9 few - TGTGCCAGCAGCCCTCGGACTAAGACCGGGGAGCTGTTTTTT CASSPRTKTGELFF
TRBJ1-1 TRBV6-2/TRBV6-3 once - TGTGCCAGCAGCCCGTTCCTGCGGACTGAAGCTTTCTTT CASSPFLRTEAFF
TRBJ2-6 TRBV7-9 once - TGTGCCAGCAGCCCCCTCGGGATCTCTGGGGCCAACGTCCTGACTTTC CASSPLGISGANVLTF
TRBJ2-1 TRBV14 - - TGTGCCAGCAGCCAAGCGGGAGTGGTGTATGAGCAGTTCTTC CASSQAGVVYEQFF
TRBJ2-1 TRBV7-9 - TRBD2 TGTGCCAGCAGCTTTTGGGAAGCGGGACGGGGTGAGCAGTTCTTC CASSFWEAGRGEQFF
TRBJ2-2 TRBV2 - - TGTGCCAGCAAGGGGGTGGGGGAGCTGTTTTTT CASKGVGELFF
TRBJ1-5 TRBV14 - - TGTGCCAGCAGCCAAGACGAGGGTTCGGATCAGCCCCAGCATTTT CASSQDEGSDQPQHF
TRBJ2-7 TRBV1 - - TGCACCAGCAGCCAAGATCTTCCCGGGACAGAAACCTACGAGCAGTACTTC CTSSQDLPGTETYEQYF
TRBJ1-2 TRBV4-1 few - TGCGCCAGCAGCCAAGTCTTGGGCGATGGCTACACCTTC CASSQVLGDGYTF
TRBJ2-1 TRBV11-3 - - TGTGCCAGCAGCCAGGGACTCCACTTTGATGAGCAGTTCTTC CASSQGLHFDEQFF
TRBJ1-1 TRBV9 - - TGTGCCAGCAGCGTGGTAGGGGATTCAGAAGCTTTCTTT CASSVVGDSEAFF
TRBJ2-2 TRBV19 - - TGTGCCAGTAGTATCAACGGGAGAGGGACCGGGGAGCTGTTTTTT CASSINGRGTGELFF
TRBJ1-5 TRBV6-6 - - TGTGCCAGCCTCCCCTACAGAGGCAATCAGCCCCAGCATTTT CASLPYRGNQPQHF
TRBJ1-2 TRBV5-1 - - TGCGCCAGCAGCTTGGCGGGGGAGGACTATGGCTACACCTTC CASSLAGEDYGYTF
TRBJ1-2 TRBV7-9 once TRBD1 TGTGCCAGCAGCCCAGGAGACAGGGACGGCTACACCTTC CASSPGDRDGYTF
TRBJ2-3 TRBV11-2 - TRBD2 TGTGCCAGCAGGCTAGCGGGTAGCACAGATACGCAGTATTTT CASRLAGSTDTQYF
TRBJ2-7 TRBV10-1 - TRBD1 TGCGCCGGACCCCCCGGGACAGGCTGTTGCGAGCAGTACTTC CAGPPGTGCCEQYF
TRBJ2-3 TRBV28 - TRBD2 TGTGCCAGCAGTCCCAAAGGACTAGTGGAAATACTAGATACGCAGTATTTT CASSPKGLVEILDTQYF
TRBJ2-7 TRBV7-2 - TRBD2 TGTGCCAGCAGTATTCCGGGACTAGCGGGGACCTACGAGCAGTACTTC CASSIPGLAGTYEQYF
TRBJ2-2 TRBV27 few - TGTGCCAGCAGAGAGTTCCCTTCCGCCAACACCGGGGAGCTGTTTTTT CASREFPSANTGELFF
TRBJ1-5 TRBV28 few - TGTGCCAGCAGTGCCCAGGATCAGCCCCAGCATTTT CASSAQDQPQHF
TRBJ2-5 TRBV7-3 - TRBD2 TGTGCCAGCAGCTTAGGGCCTAGCGGGAGAGGGGAGACCCAGTACTTC CASSLGPSGRGETQYF
TRBJ2-6 TRBV5-5 - TRBD2 TGTGCCAGCAGCTTGGCCGTCGAGGAAGCGGGGTCTGGGGCCAACGTCCTGACTTTC CASSLAVEEAGSGANVLTF
TRBJ2-7 TRBV19 - TRBD2 TGTGCCAGTAGTCCGCGGACTAGCGCGGCCTACGAGCAGTACTTC CASSPRTSAAYEQYF
TRBJ2-1 TRBV9 - - TGTGCCAGCAGCGTCCTCGGGACTCTCAATGAGCAGTTCTTC CASSVLGTLNEQFF
TRBJ1-1 TRBV29-1 - - TGCAGCGGTGATACAGGGATGGCCACTGAAGCTTTCTTT CSGDTGMATEAFF
TRBJ2-5 TRBV28 - - TGTGCCAGCATTGGTGCGGCGCAAGAGACCCAGTACTTC CASIGAAQETQYF
TRBJ1-1 TRBV13 - - TGTGCCAGCAGCTTAGCCCTGCCGGCCGTCAGGTCTGAAGCTTTCTTT CASSLALPAVRSEAFF
TRBJ2-7 TRBV3-1/TRBV3-2 - TRBD2 TGTGCCAGCAGCCAAGTAGCGGGAGACGACGAGCAGTACTTC CASSQVAGDDEQYF
TRBJ1-2 TRBV7-2 - TRBD1 TGTGCCAGCAGCCCACGGACAGGGGCTGGCTACACCTTC CASSPRTGAGYTF
TRBJ1-4 TRBV7-9 - - TGTGCCAGCAGCTTATTTTCTGGGGGCTGGAATAATGAAAAACTGTTTTTT CASSLFSGGWNNEKLFF
TRBJ2-7 TRBV5-4 once - TGTGCCAGCAGCTACCGAGGGGGAAATAACTACGAGCAGTACTTC CASSYRGGNNYEQYF
TRBJ1-2 TRBV5-1 - - TGCGCCAGCAGAGTACAGGATCACTATGGCTACACCTTC CASRVQDHYGYTF
TRBJ1-2 TRBV24-1 - - TGTGCCACCAGTCCCGGGGCTAACTATGGCTACACCTTC CATSPGANYGYTF
TRBJ2-3 TRBV9 - TRBD2 TGTGCCAGCAGCCCCCGGGGGGGGCCAAACACAGATACGCAGTATTTT CASSPRGGPNTDTQYF
TRBJ2-7 TRBV7-2 - - TGTGCCAGCAGCTTAGCGGTACGCGGGACCTCAGCAAGCTACGAGCAGTACTTC CASSLAVRGTSASYEQYF
TRBJ1-1 TRBV3-1/TRBV3-2 - - TGTGCCAGCAGCCAAGGCAGGCTCATGAACACTGAAGCTTTCTTT CASSQGRLMNTEAFF
TRBJ1-1 TRBV10-3 - TRBD1 TGTGCCATCGGACAGGGAGAAATGAACACTGAAGCTTTCTTT CAIGQGEMNTEAFF
TRBJ1-1 TRBV12-3/TRBV12-4 - - TGTGCCAGCAGTTTACCAGGCGGGGCTTTCTTT CASSLPGGAFF
TRBJ1-5 TRBV3-1/TRBV3-2 - - TGTGCCAGCAGCCAATCAGGTGATAGCAATCAGCCCCAGCATTTT CASSQSGDSNQPQHF
TRBJ2-7 TRBV5-1 - - TGCGCCAGCAGCTTGGCGTCTAATCCTCATAGCGAGCAGTACTTC CASSLASNPHSEQYF
TRBJ2-2 TRBV5-4 - TRBD2 TGTGCCAGCAGCAGAACTAGCGGGGGCACCGGGGAGCTGTTTTTT CASSRTSGGTGELFF
TRBJ2-1 TRBV7-9 - - TGTGCCAGCAGCTTAGCGTCCCCCTCCCAGGAGCAGTTCTTC CASSLASPSQEQFF